This T cell receptor (beta chain) was captured in a study of T-cell reconstitution after alpha-beta-depleted transplantation in children. Construction of the TCRbeta library involved unique molecular identifiers. A single record per CDR3 protein comes from TCRdb applying MiXCR to the PCR reads. The sample lists about 370,000 distinct CDR3 sequences; roughly 20% were seen once. This CDR3 region has 16 residues. The clonotype was recovered from a human donor who donated a stem cell graft to a child with acute myeloid leukemia. Sequenced material: PBMCs from the stem cell graft donor, taken from the stem cell graft. The rearrangement joins TRBV21-1 to TRBJ2-5; the tabulated D call, TRBD2, remains unverified against the DNA. TRBV21-1 is assigned pseudogene status. In DNA, the CDR3 is TGTGCCAGCAGCACCGAGACTAGCGCGACACAAGAGACCCAGTACTTC. Amino acids: CASSTETSATQETQYF.